This T cell receptor beta chain was found in a study of CD8+CD57+ T cells in acquired aplastic anemia. In the study overall: Sorted CD4+ and CD8+ cells gave an average of around 3.1 ug of DNA. Study-level findings and limits: Patients and controls shared over 25 CD8+ CDR3 sequences, highly expressed in patients.

Trimming removed 3 bases from V and 7 bases from J, with 7 bases in between. The germline CDR1 and CDR2 sequences are LGHNT and FRNRAP. The CDR3 sequence is 12 residues long. TCR beta VDJ and CDR3 profiling used genomic DNA as template. Each CDR3 protein is one row after TCRdb ran MiXCR on the reads. The top ten hold roughly 64% of the sample, which has under 250,000 distinct CDR3 sequences, 65% seen once. This clonotype was observed at least ten times. Antigen: not known. Previously, flow cytometry had revealed CD8+CD57+ cell expansion in the patients chosen for sequencing. Severe acquired aplastic anemia was present in every patient. Patients were treatment-naive when blood was sampled.

V and J are TRBV12-5 and TRBJ2-1; TRBD2 is a possible D gene (5 bases). Sequencing was carried out using sorted CD4+, CD8+, or CD8+CD57+ T cells (not recorded which) from PBMCs. The sequence came from a human donor with aplastic anemia. CDR3 bases: TGTGCTAGTGGTTTTTCGGGGAATGAGCAGTTCTTC. This translates into CASGFSGNEQFF.